Included here is one T cell receptor beta chain sequence, with context. TCRdb processed the RT-PCR reads anew with MiXCR; each CDR3 protein has one entry. The sample has roughly 960,000 distinct CDR3 sequences, around 17% seen once. The sample originates from a study of patients and donors after allogeneic stem cell transplantation. This TCR was recovered from a human donor who was either an allogeneic HSCT recipient or a stem cell or donor lymphocyte infusion donor (not recorded which). It is not recorded whose cells these are; they may come from a transplant donor. The sequenced sample was blood, either unsorted or a sorted T cell fraction (not recorded which).

The DNA of the CDR3 is TGTGCCAGCAGTTTAGAGCAGGGTGGGCTGTTTTTT. This encodes CASSLEQGGLFF. This chain joins TRBV12-3 or TRBV12-4 and TRBJ2-2, with a weak D call TRBD1 (5 bases). The V and J ends lost 1 base and 13 bases respectively, with 10 bases between them. This CDR3 is 12 amino acids long.